This TCR beta chain was identified in a study of OX40 agonist ivuxolimab in advanced cancers. General observations from the study: More expanded clones were found, on average, in CD8+ than in CD4+ T cells.

Remarks on this clone: Its antigen is not identified.

Clones were sequenced by immunoSEQ multiplex PCR, and TCRdb holds only the in-frame ones, with some missing. The table records 30,000 to 40,000 clones, 79% of them present only once. The sequencing here drew on CD4+ or CD8+ T cells sorted from blood, taken in a trial of the OX40 agonist ivuxolimab. The receptor was derived from an adult with an advanced solid tumor such as melanoma, head and neck, liver or kidney cancer.

The CDR3 bases are TGTGCCAGCAGCGAGGGACAGTCCGCCTATGGCTACACCTTC. This gives the protein CASSEGQSAYGYTF. The V gene is TRBV9, the J gene TRBJ1-2, with 7 positions matching TRBD1. The CDR3 is 14 amino acids. The J segment lost 4 bases and the V segment lost 3 bases, leaving 6 bases of the junction unmatched. CDR1 is SGDLS, CDR2 YYNGEE, per germline.